The next 27 T cell receptor beta chains were all read from a single sample in a study of T-cell reconstitution after alpha-beta-depleted transplantation in children. Preparation of the TCRbeta library used unique molecular identifiers. TCRdb re-called the PCR reads with MiXCR, one entry per CDR3 protein. The sample yields around 250,000 distinct CDR3 sequences, under 30% seen once. Sequencing used PBMCs, obtained before TCRalphabeta/CD19-depleted stem cell transplant. All receptors come from a girl aged 2 to 9 with Fanconi anemia, due to receive a stem cell transplant.

The chain is built from TRBV27 and TRBJ2-4, with 12 bases that match TRBD1. This CDR3 is 18 amino acids long. CDR1 MNHEY and CDR2 SMNVEV come from the germline V gene (reference sequence). The trim removed 3 bases at V and 1 base at J, leaving 7 bases unmatched. This chain's CDR3 is CASSLGSGTGGAKNIQYF. CDR3 sequence (DNA): TGTGCCAGCAGTTTGGGATCCGGGACAGGGGGCGCCAAAAACATTCAGTACTTC.

This clonotype has a count of ten or more. The rearrangement uses TRBV29-1 and TRBJ2-7, with D maybe TRBD2 (7 bases). The CDR3 extends over 14 amino acids. The germline V and J ends were trimmed by 6 bases and 4 bases, with 19 bases remaining between them. Germline CDR1 and CDR2: SQVTM and ANQGSEA. In nucleotides, the CDR3 is TGCAGCGTAAAAGGGGGGGAGCTGAAATACGAGCAGTACTTC. This codes for CSVKGGELKYEQYF.

V usage is TRBV27 and J usage is TRBJ2-3; 8 nucleotides line up with TRBD2. The V and J ends lost 1 base and 4 bases, in that order; junction bases with no gene match: 7. CDR3 length: 16 amino acids. Looked up from germline, CDR1 is MNHEY and CDR2 is SMNVEV (reference sequence). CDR3 protein: CASSLLREGRSDTQYF. The CDR3 DNA is TGTGCCAGCAGTTTATTACGGGAGGGCCGGTCAGATACGCAGTATTTT.

The genes are TRBV10-3 and TRBJ2-1; D is possibly TRBD2 (6 bases). CDR1 ENHRY and CDR2 SYGVKD come from the germline V gene. The CDR3 spans 16 residues. V lost 3 bases and J lost 1, with 13 bases in between. This chain's CDR3 is CAISDKGGNSYNEQFF. The CDR3 DNA is TGTGCCATCAGTGATAAAGGCGGGAATTCCTACAATGAGCAGTTCTTC.

The CDR3 DNA is TGCAGCGTTGAGGAGATCTTTGTGCACACTGAAGCTTTCTTT. This gives the protein CSVEEIFVHTEAFF. The V gene is TRBV29-1, the J gene TRBJ1-1; D gene uncertain. Germline-derived CDR1 and CDR2 are SQVTM and ANQGSEA. Trimming cost V 3 bases and J 3 bases, with 14 bases left between them. CDR3 length equals 14 residues.

This clonotype was recorded a few times. The chain employs TRBV20-1 and TRBJ2-5; D might be TRBD2 (6 bases). The ends were cut back, 3 bases at V and 4 bases at J, with 24 bases in the middle. CDR1 DFQATT and CDR2 SNEGSKA come from the germline V gene (reference sequence). This CDR3 has 17 amino acids. The CDR3 coding sequence is TGCAGTGCTAGGCCCACCAGTAGCGGAACTCTCGTAGAGACCCAGTACTTC. Translating gives CSARPTSSGTLVETQYF.

This clonotype was detected only a few times. The rearrangement uses TRBV29-1 and TRBJ1-2, with TRBD1 identical over 7 bases. Germline V CDR1 and CDR2: SQVTM, ANQGSEA. CDR3 length equals 13 residues. With 0 bases clipped from V and 9 bases from J, the junction kept 7 bases outside the gene matches. The CDR3 DNA reads as TGCAGCGTTGAAGAAGCTCAGGGGGTGAGCTACACCTTC. Its protein is CSVEEAQGVSYTF.

This chain joins TRBV29-1 and TRBJ2-7; 13 bases map to TRBD2. The germline V gene encodes CDR1 SQVTM and CDR2 ANQGSEA. V was pared by 4 bases and J by 1 base, with 4 bases of the junction left unmatched. The CDR3 runs 15 residues. The CDR3 sequence is CSVVLGLAGSYEQYF. In DNA form, the CDR3 reads TGCAGCGTTGTCCTGGGACTAGCGGGGTCCTACGAGCAGTACTTC.

This chain links TRBV29-1 with TRBJ2-7, with TRBD1 as a possible D gene (6 bases). The CDR3 spans 13 residues. Germline V CDR1 and CDR2: SQVTM, ANQGSEA. The V and J ends lost 5 bases and 5 bases respectively, with 16 bases between them. CDR3 in amino acids: CSVSPAYRDEQYF. In nucleotides, the CDR3 is TGCAGCGTTAGTCCAGCCTACAGGGACGAGCAGTACTTC.

The chain is built from TRBV12-5 and TRBJ2-1; TRBD1 matches 8 bases. The CDR3 runs to 18 residues. V shed 3 bases and J 2 bases; nucleotides not matched to a gene: 12. Germline CDR1 LGHNT, CDR2 FRNRAP. The CDR3 here is CASGFVAKDRDTYNEQFF. The CDR3 coding sequence is TGTGCTAGTGGTTTTGTAGCGAAGGACAGGGATACCTACAATGAGCAGTTCTTC.

This CDR3 is CASRASSGNEAFF. For the CDR3, the DNA is TGTGCCAGCCGCGCCTCTTCAGGGAATGAAGCTTTCTTT. J is TRBJ1-1 and V is TRBV27; TRBD1 might be the D (5 bases). The CDR3 runs 13 residues. The germline V gene has CDR1 MNHEY and CDR2 SMNVEV (reference sequence). V gave up 8 bases and J gave up 7 bases, with 17 bases separating them.

This clonotype was seen repeatedly, ten times or more. The chain combines TRBV29-1 with TRBJ1-6; 10 bases agree with TRBD1. This CDR3 is built from 12 residues. Germline loops: CDR1 SQVTM, CDR2 ANQGSEA. The trim removed 6 bases at V and 15 bases at J, leaving 8 bases unmatched. The CDR3 sequence: CSVKTGGNNLHF. The DNA for the CDR3 is TGCAGCGTCAAGACAGGGGGCAACAACCTCCACTTT.

CDR3: CASSVGLAGLDTQYF. The CDR3 DNA sequence: TGTGCCAGCAGTGTGGGACTAGCGGGACTAGATACGCAGTATTTT. The rearrangement joins TRBV2 to TRBJ2-3; TRBD2 aligns across 13 bases. Germline V CDR1 and CDR2: SNHLY, FYNNEI. V shed 4 bases and J 5 bases; nucleotides not matched to a gene: 3. There are 15 residues in the CDR3.

The chain links TRBV6-1 to TRBJ1-4, with no clear D. CDR1 is MNHNS and CDR2 is SASEGT in the germline V gene. The CDR3 sequence is 16 residues long. The germline V and J ends were trimmed by 8 bases and 5 bases, with 21 bases remaining between them. The DNA of the CDR3 is TGTGCCAGCTTATATGGGTCCGGCACCGGAAATGAAAAACTGTTTTTT. Protein product: CASLYGSGTGNEKLFF.

This clonotype occurred many times. The chain links TRBV5-6 to TRBJ2-1, with 9 bases aligning to TRBD1. CDR1 is SGHDT and CDR2 is YYEEEE in the germline V gene. The V segment lost 4 bases and the J segment 6 bases; nucleotides outside the gene matches: 5. The CDR3 sequence is 14 residues long. DNA for the CDR3: TGTGCCAGCAGCGACCCGGGACAGGGCAATGAGCAGTTCTTC. Protein: CASSDPGQGNEQFF. Full variable domain (outside the CDR3, taken from reference TRBV5-6 and TRBJ2-1): DAGVTQSPTHLIKTRGQQVTLRCSPKSGHDTVSWYQQALGQGPQFIFQYYEEEERQRGNFPDRFSGHQFPNYSSELNVNALLLGDSALYLCASSDPGQGNEQFFGPGTRLTVL.

This clonotype came up many times. The genes are TRBV6-5 and TRBJ1-2; D is uncertain. This CDR3 has 13 amino acids. In germline, CDR1 is MNHEY, CDR2 SVGAGI. V was clipped by 11 bases and J by 2 bases, with 15 bases between them. CDR3 nucleotides: TGTGCCGCTCGGTTCCGAGAAAACTATGGCTACACCTTC. Its protein product is CAARFRENYGYTF.

This clonotype was seen only a few times. The gene calls are TRBV18 and TRBJ2-5; TRBD2 aligns across 8 bases. Trimming took 8 bases from V and 5 from J; bases not matched to a gene: 10. This CDR3 spans 14 amino acids. Germline V gene lookup returns CDR1 KGHSH and CDR2 LQKENI. The CDR3 loop reads CASTRAGVTETQYF. The CDR3, as DNA: TGTGCCAGCACCAGAGCGGGAGTAACGGAGACCCAGTACTTC. The full variable domain, in which reference TRBV18 and TRBJ2-5 provide the parts outside the CDR3, is NAGVMQNPRHLVRRRGQEARLRCSPMKGHSHVYWYRQLPEEGLKFMVYLQKENIIDESGMPKERFSAEFPKEGPSILRIQQVVRGDSAAYFCASTRAGVTETQYFGPGTRLLVL.

This clonotype appeared a single time. V gene TRBV7-8 combines with J gene TRBJ2-5; D is possibly TRBD1 (5 bases). The CDR3 spans 13 residues. The germline gives CDR1 SGHVS, CDR2 FQNEAQ. V gave up 6 bases and J gave up 2 bases, with 10 bases separating them. The CDR3 loop is CASSKQVQETQYF. CDR3 DNA: TGTGCCAGCAGTAAACAGGTTCAAGAGACCCAGTACTTC.

The chain couples TRBV20-1 to TRBJ2-7; TRBD1 matches at 7 bases. Trimming cost V 6 bases and J 3 bases; bases outside gene matches: 14. Germline lookup yields CDR1 DFQATT and CDR2 SNEGSKA (reference sequence). This CDR3 region has 15 residues. The chain's CDR3 is CSATTGAPRYYEQYF. The CDR3 DNA sequence: TGCAGTGCGACCACAGGGGCGCCAAGATACTACGAGCAGTACTTC.

In this sample, this clonotype turned up many times. J is TRBJ2-7 and V is TRBV6-5; 11 nucleotides align to TRBD2. This CDR3 contains 17 residues. The J segment lost 2 bases and the V segment lost 5 bases, leaving 11 bases of the junction unmatched. Germline CDR1 is MNHEY and CDR2 is SVGAGI. The CDR3 protein is CASSPGTSGQLTYEQYF. The CDR3, as DNA: TGTGCCAGCAGTCCGGGGACTAGCGGCCAACTTACCTACGAGCAGTACTTC.

Many counts were recorded for this clonotype. The chain recombines TRBV28 with TRBJ2-7; D is undetermined. V was cut by 3 bases and J by 7 bases, with 13 bases left in between. Germline values: CDR1 MDHEN, CDR2 SYDVKM. The CDR3 has 13 residues. CDR3 region: CASSLVDPSEQYF. CDR3 in DNA: TGTGCCAGCAGTTTGGTGGACCCCAGTGAGCAGTACTTC.

This clonotype was seen a handful of times. V is TRBV7-6 and J is TRBJ2-1; 7 nucleotides line up with TRBD1. The CDR3 has 15 amino acids. Germline values: CDR1 SGHVS, CDR2 FNYEAQ. V lost 2 bases to trimming and J lost 6 bases; unmatched junction nucleotides: 7. This CDR3 reads CASSLTSTGRNEQFF. In nucleotides, the CDR3 is TGTGCCAGCAGCTTAACTTCGACAGGGCGCAATGAGCAGTTCTTC. Full variable domain (rest looked up from reference TRBV7-6 and TRBJ2-1): GAGVSQSPRYKVTKRGQDVALRCDPISGHVSLYWYRQALGQGPEFLTYFNYEAQQDKSGLPNDRFSAERPEGSISTLTIQRTEQRDSAMYRCASSLTSTGRNEQFFGPGTRLTVL.

This clonotype was observed many times. This sequence joins TRBV7-2 and TRBJ1-2, with no clear D. The V gene's germline CDR1 is SGHTA and CDR2 FQGNSA. Trimming stripped 0 bases from V and 5 bases from J, with 1 base between. The CDR3 is 11 amino acids. The CDR3 loop reads CASSLAYGYTF. For the CDR3, the DNA is TGTGCCAGCAGCTTAGCATATGGCTACACCTTC.

This CDR3 reads CASSQNKWQTQYF. The CDR3 DNA reads TGCGCCAGCAGCCAGAATAAGTGGCAGACCCAGTACTTC. The rearrangement uses TRBV4-3 and TRBJ2-5; D gene ambiguous. The CDR3 spans 13 residues. V was pared by 3 bases and J by 6 bases, with 11 bases between. CDR1 and CDR2 (germline): LGHNA, YSLEER.

The V gene is TRBV3-1, the J gene TRBJ2-5, with a weak D call TRBD2 (7 bases). This CDR3 comprises 15 residues. Germline lookup yields CDR1 LGHDT and CDR2 YNNKEL (reference sequence). With 1 base removed from V and 4 bases from J, the gap between germline ends came to 13 bases. CDR3 amino acids: CASSQGGGLGETQYF. The CDR3 bases are TGTGCCAGCAGCCAAGGCGGGGGCCTAGGAGAGACCCAGTACTTC.

The chain joins TRBV12-3 or TRBV12-4 to TRBJ2-5, with 13 bases lining up with TRBD2. This CDR3 is built from 18 residues. Unmatched junction bases numbered 13, after V lost 6 bases and J lost 3 bases. The CDR3 protein is CASRPALAGGSLEETQYF. CDR3 DNA sequence: TGTGCCAGCAGACCGGCACTAGCGGGGGGGTCTTTGGAAGAGACCCAGTACTTC.

The chain couples TRBV7-9 to TRBJ2-7; D remains ambiguous. The V gene lost 0 bases and the J gene lost 5 bases, with 8 bases spanning the gap. The CDR3 consists of 13 residues. Germline values: CDR1 SEHNR, CDR2 FQNEAQ (reference sequence). The DNA of the CDR3 is TGTGCCAGCAGCTTAGCTTACAACCACGAGCAGTACTTC. Translated: CASSLAYNHEQYF. The full variable domain, with the rest looked up from reference TRBV7-9 and TRBJ2-7, is DTGVSQNPRHKITKRGQNVTFRCDPISEHNRLYWYRQTLGQGPEFLTYFQNEAQLEKSRLLSDRFSAERPKGSFSTLEIQRTEQGDSAMYLCASSLAYNHEQYFGPGTRLTVT.